The T cell receptor (beta chain) described here comes from a study of radiotherapy plus CTLA-4 blockade in lung cancer. Study context: Objective response was observed in 18% of patients, and disease control in 30% to 35%.

Study outcomes and limitations: Early blood T cell clone changes and increased post-radiation serum interferon-beta were reportedly the strongest response predictors. In blood, tumor-derived TCR clones expanded after radiotherapy plus ipilimumab.

Germline V gene lookup returns CDR1 SGHNT and CDR2 YYREEE (reference sequence). V lost 1 base, J lost 5 bases, and 13 bases lay in between. The CDR3 is made up of 14 amino acids. A word on this clone: The target antigen is unknown.

Assay used: immunoSEQ multiplex PCR; TCRdb lists only in-frame clones, some missing. The table lists about 59,000 clones, under 75% of them singletons. Chemo-refractory metastatic non-small-cell lung cancer patients were treated with focal radiation plus CTLA-4 blockade with ipilimumab. The clonotype comes from a human donor with non-small cell lung cancer whose response to radiotherapy plus ipilimumab could not be evaluated. The sample here was peripheral blood, taken from a patient treated with radiotherapy plus ipilimumab. This chain connects TRBV5-4 to TRBJ2-7; D is perhaps TRBD2 (7 bases). The CDR3 DNA sequence: TGTGCCAGCAGCTTGCGGGGGGCCCCCCACGAGCAGTACTTC. Translation: CASSLRGAPHEQYF.